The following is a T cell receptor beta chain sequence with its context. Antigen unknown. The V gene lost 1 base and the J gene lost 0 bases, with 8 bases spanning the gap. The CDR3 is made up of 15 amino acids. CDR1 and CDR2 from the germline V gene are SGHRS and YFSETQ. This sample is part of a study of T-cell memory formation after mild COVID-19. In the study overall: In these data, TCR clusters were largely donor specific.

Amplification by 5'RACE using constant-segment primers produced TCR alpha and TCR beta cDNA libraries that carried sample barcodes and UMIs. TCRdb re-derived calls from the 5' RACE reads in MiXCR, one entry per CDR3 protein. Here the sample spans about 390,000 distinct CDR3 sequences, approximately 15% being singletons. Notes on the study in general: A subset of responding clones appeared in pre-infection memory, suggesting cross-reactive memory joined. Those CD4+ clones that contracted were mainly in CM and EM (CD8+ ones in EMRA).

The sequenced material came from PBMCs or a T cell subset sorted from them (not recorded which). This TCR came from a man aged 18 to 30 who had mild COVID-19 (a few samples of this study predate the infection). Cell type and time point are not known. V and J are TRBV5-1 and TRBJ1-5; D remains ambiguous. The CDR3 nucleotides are TGCGCCAGCAGCTTGTCAGATTATAGCAATCAGCCCCAGCATTTT. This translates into CASSLSDYSNQPQHF.